What follows describes a single T cell receptor (beta chain). The data originate from a study of OX40 agonist ivuxolimab in advanced cancers. Study information: The mean age was roughly 60 years, ranging from roughly 23 to 90, with roughly four fifths of participants male.

This table comes from immunoSEQ multiplex PCR, and its TCRdb copy is limited to in-frame clones, with some not included. Of under 25,000 clones listed, 80% to 90% were seen once; the top ten hold 2.5% to 3.5%. Germline V gene data show CDR1 as MNHNY and CDR2 as SVGAGI (reference sequence). Trimming cost V 4 bases and J 4 bases, with 8 bases left between them. The CDR3 covers 13 residues. The chain carries TRBV6-6 and TRBJ1-5, with D hard to call. Sample: CD4+ or CD8+ T cells sorted from blood, taken in a trial of the OX40 agonist ivuxolimab. The clonotype comes from an adult with an advanced solid tumor such as melanoma, head and neck, liver or kidney cancer. CDR3 sequence reads: CASSFDPNQPQHF. In DNA, the CDR3 is TGTGCCAGCAGTTTCGACCCTAATCAGCCCCAGCATTTT.